This T cell receptor (beta chain) was retrieved from a study of graft-versus-host responses after intestinal transplantation. V lost 1 base to trimming and J lost 0 bases, with 9 bases between them. Germline-derived CDR1 and CDR2 are SNHLY and FYNNEI. This CDR3 region has 15 residues. To note about this clone: Its antigen remains unknown.

Assay: immunoSEQ multiplex PCR; the TCRdb copy retains only in-frame clones and omits some. The data show more than 85,000 clones, 90% to 95% seen once. The chain couples TRBV2 to TRBJ1-2; tentative D call: TRBD1 (6 bases). The source of this sequence is a human donor who received an intestinal transplant. The sequenced sample was unstimulated CD8+ T cells sorted from spleen or lymph node cells, obtained before intestinal transplant. In nucleotides, the CDR3 is TGTGCCAGCAGTGAAGGACAGGTCTCTAACTATGGCTACACCTTC. This encodes CASSEGQVSNYGYTF.